What follows are 20 T cell receptor beta chains derived from one specimen sequenced in a study of lymphopenia after photon versus proton radiotherapy. The repertoire was sequenced with immunoSEQ multiplex PCR; TCRdb's copy has only in-frame clones and lacks some. The table records around 70,000 clones, just under 95% of them present only once. This material consisted of peripheral blood, taken from a patient treated with photon-based radiotherapy. Source of these receptors: a woman aged 40 to 50 with cholangiocarcinoma.

For the CDR3, the DNA is TGTGCCAGCAGTGGAGGGGTAAACTATGGCTACACCTTC. It translates to CASSGGVNYGYTF. The chain recombines TRBV2 with TRBJ1-2, with D tentatively TRBD1 (5 bases). This CDR3 comprises 13 residues. V was trimmed by 4 bases and J by 2 bases, leaving 8 bases between them. Looked up from germline, CDR1 is SNHLY and CDR2 is FYNNEI.

This clone was seen only once. The V call is TRBV27, the J call TRBJ2-2; TRBD1 matches at 7 bases. CDR1 and CDR2 from the germline V gene are MNHEY and SMNVEV (reference sequence). V lost 3 bases, J lost 5 bases, and 3 bases stayed unmatched. The CDR3 totals 14 residues. Here the CDR3 reads CASSLTRGTGELFF. CDR3 nucleotide sequence: TGTGCCAGCAGTTTGACCAGGGGGACCGGGGAGCTGTTTTTT.

Here the CDR3 DNA reads TGCGCCAGCAGCCAAGACCCTGGGGGGACAGGGCCTTTGGAGACCCAGTACTTC. Translating it yields CASSQDPGGTGPLETQYF. The chain uses TRBV4-3 and TRBJ2-5, with 9 bases identical to TRBD1. CDR3 size: 18 residues. CDR1 is LGHNA and CDR2 is YSLEER in the germline V gene. J lost 5 bases, V lost 0 bases, and 13 bases had no gene match.

The chain carries TRBV7-9 and TRBJ1-2; D is possibly TRBD1 (5 bases). The CDR3 is 14 amino acids. Germline values: CDR1 SEHNR, CDR2 FQNEAQ (reference sequence). V was pared by 0 bases and J by 11 bases, with 16 bases between. The CDR3 spells CASSLAGPRVGYTF. CDR3 DNA sequence: TGTGCCAGCAGCTTAGCGGGTCCCAGGGTGGGATACACCTTC.

The chain joins TRBV30 to TRBJ1-6, with 10 nucleotides matching TRBD1. Germline lookup yields CDR1 GTSNPN and CDR2 SVGIG (reference sequence). Trimming at V came to 4 bases and at J to 4 bases, leaving 4 bases not matched to a gene. This CDR3 has 15 residues. The CDR3, as DNA: TGTGCCTGGACCCGGGACAGGGGTTATAATTCACCCCTCCACTTT. It yields the protein CAWTRDRGYNSPLHF.

This clone showed up just once. The chain combines TRBV6-5 with TRBJ1-5; TRBD1 aligns across 9 bases. The V segment lost 0 bases and the J segment 6 bases; nucleotides outside the gene matches: 3. The CDR3 is made up of 15 amino acids. The germline V gene has CDR1 MNHEY and CDR2 SVGAGI. CDR3 DNA: TGTGCCAGCAGTTACTCACAGGGGGCGGGTCAGCCCCAGCATTTT. It is translated as CASSYSQGAGQPQHF.

CDR3 sequence (DNA): TGTGCCAGCAGCTGGGGTTCAGGGCAGGGCACCGGGGAGCTGTTTTTT. Residues: CASSWGSGQGTGELFF. The chain is built from TRBV7-6 and TRBJ2-2, with a tentative D call TRBD1 (5 bases). The CDR3 runs 16 residues. V was pared by 4 bases and J by 4 bases, with 16 bases between. Germline assignment: CDR1 SGHVS and CDR2 FNYEAQ.

The genes are TRBV9 and TRBJ2-7; 7 bases map to TRBD2. There are 15 residues in the CDR3. V dropped 0 bases and J dropped 3; count of bases not matched to a gene: 6. The germline CDR1 and CDR2 sequences are SGDLS and YYNGEE. The CDR3 reads CASSVGASGDYEQYF. DNA for the CDR3: TGTGCCAGCAGCGTAGGGGCTAGCGGTGACTACGAGCAGTACTTC.

This chain joins TRBV19 and TRBJ2-7, with 13 bases fitting TRBD2. Per the germline V gene, CDR1 is LNHDA and CDR2 is SQIVND (reference sequence). The CDR3 has 15 amino acids. J gave up 8 bases and V 7 bases, and 11 bases lay outside the gene matches. The CDR3: CASTATSGGTPKQYF. The CDR3 bases are TGTGCCAGTACCGCGACTAGCGGGGGGACCCCAAAGCAGTACTTC.

This chain uses TRBV2 with TRBJ1-2; possibly TRBD1 for D (5 bases). The CDR3 is made up of 13 amino acids. Germline V gives CDR1 SNHLY, CDR2 FYNNEI. Trimming cost V 6 bases and J 1 base, with 9 bases left between them. CDR3 DNA: TGTGCCAGCAGCAGGGAAGTTAACTATGGCTACACCTTC. Amino acid sequence: CASSREVNYGYTF.

V is TRBV28 and J is TRBJ1-2; unclear D gene. This CDR3 has 15 residues. Per the germline V gene, CDR1 is MDHEN and CDR2 is SYDVKM. Trimming cost V 1 base and J 7 bases, with 16 bases left between them. The CDR3 coding sequence is TGTGCCAGCAGTTTATTAGGGTCTGGGAGTGGTGGCTACACCTTC. This codes for CASSLLGSGSGGYTF.

Concerning this clone itself: Its ends do not fully match the called genes, so a read error is possible. This rearrangement joins TRBV28 to TRBJ2-5, with 10 positions matching TRBD2. The V gene's germline CDR1 is MDHEN and CDR2 SYDVKM. The CDR3 runs to 15 residues. The chain's CDR3 is CAGRRLAGDQETQYF. CDR3 nucleotides: TGTGCCGGCAGAAGACTAGCGGGCGATCAAGAGACCCAGTACTTC.

The CDR3 DNA reads as TGTGCCAGCAGTGAAGGGGGGATTAAGACTGAAGCTTTCTTT. The encoded protein is CASSEGGIKTEAFF. V usage is TRBV25-1 and J usage is TRBJ1-1; weak D call: TRBD1 (5 bases). The CDR3 sequence is 14 residues long. V was pared by 2 bases and J by 5 bases, with 12 bases between. The germline V gene has CDR1 MGHDK and CDR2 SYGVNS.

This chain connects TRBV2 to TRBJ2-2; TRBD2 is a possible D gene (6 bases). V was trimmed by 8 bases and J by 0 bases, leaving 10 bases between them. Looked up from germline, CDR1 is SNHLY and CDR2 is FYNNEI. The CDR3 spans 14 residues. The CDR3 DNA follows: TGTGCCAGCGGCGGGGTTTCGAACACCGGGGAGCTGTTTTTT. Protein sequence: CASGGVSNTGELFF.

This clone was recorded once. This chain uses TRBV20-1 with TRBJ1-1; D is unclear. The CDR3 contains 11 residues. V lost 6 bases and J lost 9, with 14 bases in between. Germline CDR1 DFQATT, CDR2 SNEGSKA (reference sequence). DNA of the CDR3: TGCAGTGCCACGACGGGCGAGCAAGCTTTCTTT. It encodes CSATTGEQAFF.

The chain employs TRBV10-3 and TRBJ2-7; D unclear. Per the germline V gene, CDR1 is ENHRY and CDR2 is SYGVKD. V dropped 5 bases and J dropped 3 bases, with 5 bases sitting between them. The CDR3 is made up of 11 amino acids. CDR3: CAISSDYEQYF. CDR3 DNA: TGTGCCATCAGTTCAGACTACGAGCAGTACTTC.

The chain employs TRBV2 and TRBJ1-1, with 8 positions matching TRBD1. The CDR3 runs to 12 residues. Losses at the gene ends were 6 bases for V and 7 bases for J; bases not matched to a gene: 4. The germline V gene encodes CDR1 SNHLY and CDR2 FYNNEI. CDR3 DNA: TGTGCCAGCAGCCGAGGACAGGGTGAAGCTTTCTTT. Translated, it gives CASSRGQGEAFF.

The chain links TRBV7-9 to TRBJ1-3; no reliable D call. V lost 0 bases and J lost 8, with 2 bases in between. Per the germline V gene, CDR1 is SEHNR and CDR2 is FQNEAQ (reference sequence). This CDR3 region has 11 residues. CDR3 DNA sequence: TGTGCCAGCAGCTTAGCTGACACCATATATTTT. It translates to CASSLADTIYF. Complete variable domain (other parts from reference TRBV7-9 and TRBJ1-3): DTGVSQNPRHKITKRGQNVTFRCDPISEHNRLYWYRQTLGQGPEFLTYFQNEAQLEKSRLLSDRFSAERPKGSFSTLEIQRTEQGDSAMYLCASSLADTIYFGEGSWLTVV.

This chain joins TRBV28 and TRBJ1-1; weak D call: TRBD1 (5 bases). V lost 7 bases and J lost 1, with 16 bases in between. CDR1 is MDHEN and CDR2 is SYDVKM in the germline V gene. CDR3 length: 15 amino acids. CDR3 sequence reads: CASIPPGGANTEAFF. DNA of the CDR3: TGTGCCAGCATCCCCCCGGGGGGTGCGAACACTGAAGCTTTCTTT.

The J gene is TRBJ1-2, the V gene TRBV29-1; possibly TRBD1 for D (5 bases). Trimming removed 3 bases from V and 8 bases from J, with 16 bases in between. From germline, CDR1 is SQVTM and CDR2 ANQGSEA. The CDR3 loop spans 13 amino acids. CDR3: CSVDGGQGGGYTF. The CDR3, as DNA: TGCAGCGTTGATGGAGGTCAGGGTGGAGGCTACACCTTC.